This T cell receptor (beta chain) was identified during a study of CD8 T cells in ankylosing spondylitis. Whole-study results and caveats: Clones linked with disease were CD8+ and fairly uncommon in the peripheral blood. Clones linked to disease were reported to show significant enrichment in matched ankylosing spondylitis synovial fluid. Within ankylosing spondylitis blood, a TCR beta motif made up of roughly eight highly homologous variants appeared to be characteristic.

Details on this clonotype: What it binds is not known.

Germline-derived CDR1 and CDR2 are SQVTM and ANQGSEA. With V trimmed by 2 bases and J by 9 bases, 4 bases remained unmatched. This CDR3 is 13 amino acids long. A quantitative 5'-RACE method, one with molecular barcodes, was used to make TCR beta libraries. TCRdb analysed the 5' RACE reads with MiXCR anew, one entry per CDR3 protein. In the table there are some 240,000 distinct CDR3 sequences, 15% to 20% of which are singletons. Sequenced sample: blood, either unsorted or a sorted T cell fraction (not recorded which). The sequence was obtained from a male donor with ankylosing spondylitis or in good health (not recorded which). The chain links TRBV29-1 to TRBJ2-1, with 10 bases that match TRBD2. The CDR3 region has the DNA TGCAGCGTTGAAAGCGGGAGGGAGCCTGAGCAGTTCTTC. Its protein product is CSVESGREPEQFF.